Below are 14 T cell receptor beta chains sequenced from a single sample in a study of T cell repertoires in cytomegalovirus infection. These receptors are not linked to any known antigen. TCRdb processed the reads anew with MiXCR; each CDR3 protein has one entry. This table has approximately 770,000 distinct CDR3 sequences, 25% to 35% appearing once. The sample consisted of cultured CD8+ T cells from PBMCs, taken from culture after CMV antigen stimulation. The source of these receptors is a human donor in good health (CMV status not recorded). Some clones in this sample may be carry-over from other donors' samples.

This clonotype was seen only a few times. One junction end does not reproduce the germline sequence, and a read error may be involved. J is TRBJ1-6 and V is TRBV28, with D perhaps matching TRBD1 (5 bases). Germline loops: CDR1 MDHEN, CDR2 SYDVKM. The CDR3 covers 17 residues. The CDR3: CASSSIRQSGYDSPLHF. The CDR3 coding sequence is TGTGCCAGCAGTTCTATCCGACAGTCGGGCTATGATTCACCCCTCCACTTT.

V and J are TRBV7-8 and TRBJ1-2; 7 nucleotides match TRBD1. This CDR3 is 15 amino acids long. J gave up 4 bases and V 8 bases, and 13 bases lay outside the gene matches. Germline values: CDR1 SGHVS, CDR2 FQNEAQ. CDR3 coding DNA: TGTGCCAGCGGTCCTGACAGGGAAAGGTCCTATGGCTACACCTTC. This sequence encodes CASGPDRERSYGYTF.

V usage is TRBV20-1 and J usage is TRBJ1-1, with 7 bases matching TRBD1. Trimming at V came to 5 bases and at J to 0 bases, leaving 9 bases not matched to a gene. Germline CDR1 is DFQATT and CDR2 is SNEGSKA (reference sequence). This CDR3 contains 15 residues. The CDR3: CSAFSAGTVNTEAFF. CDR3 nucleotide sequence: TGCAGTGCTTTTTCGGCCGGGACAGTGAACACTGAAGCTTTCTTT.

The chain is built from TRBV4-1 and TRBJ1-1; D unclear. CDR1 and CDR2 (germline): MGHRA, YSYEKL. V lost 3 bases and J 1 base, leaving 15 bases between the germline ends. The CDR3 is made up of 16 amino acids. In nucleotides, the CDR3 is TGCGCCAGCAGCCAGGGTCCCGTCCCCGCGAACACTGAAGCTTTCTTT. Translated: CASSQGPVPANTEAFF.

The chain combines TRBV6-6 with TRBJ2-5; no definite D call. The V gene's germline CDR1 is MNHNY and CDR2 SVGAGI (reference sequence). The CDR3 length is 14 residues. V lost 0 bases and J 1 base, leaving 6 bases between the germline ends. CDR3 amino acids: CASSYSEIQETQYF. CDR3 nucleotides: TGTGCCAGCAGTTACTCGGAAATCCAAGAGACCCAGTACTTC.

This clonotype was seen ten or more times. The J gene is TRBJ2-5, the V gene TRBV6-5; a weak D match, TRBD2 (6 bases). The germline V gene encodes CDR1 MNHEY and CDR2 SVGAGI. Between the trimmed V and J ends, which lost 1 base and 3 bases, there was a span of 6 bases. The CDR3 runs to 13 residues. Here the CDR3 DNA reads TGTGCCAGCAGTTACTGGGGGGAAGAGACCCAGTACTTC. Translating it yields CASSYWGEETQYF.

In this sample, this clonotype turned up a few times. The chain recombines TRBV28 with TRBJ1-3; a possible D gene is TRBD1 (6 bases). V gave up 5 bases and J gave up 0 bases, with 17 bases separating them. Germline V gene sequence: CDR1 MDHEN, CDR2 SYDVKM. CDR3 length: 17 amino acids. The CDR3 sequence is CASSPQDRALSGNTIYF. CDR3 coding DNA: TGTGCCAGCAGTCCTCAGGACAGAGCCCTCTCTGGAAACACCATATATTTT.

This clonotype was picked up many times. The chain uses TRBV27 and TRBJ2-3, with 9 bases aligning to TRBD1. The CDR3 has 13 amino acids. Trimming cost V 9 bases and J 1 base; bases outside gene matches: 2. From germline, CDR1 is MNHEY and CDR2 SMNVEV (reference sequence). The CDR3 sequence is CASRTGGTDTQYF. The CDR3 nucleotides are TGTGCCAGTCGGACAGGGGGCACAGATACGCAGTATTTT.

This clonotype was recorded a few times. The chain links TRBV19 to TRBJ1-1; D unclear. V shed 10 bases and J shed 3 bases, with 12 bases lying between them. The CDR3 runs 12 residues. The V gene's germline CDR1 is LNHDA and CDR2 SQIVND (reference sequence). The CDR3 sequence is CATRDVYTEAFF. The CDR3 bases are TGTGCCACCCGGGATGTTTACACTGAAGCTTTCTTT.

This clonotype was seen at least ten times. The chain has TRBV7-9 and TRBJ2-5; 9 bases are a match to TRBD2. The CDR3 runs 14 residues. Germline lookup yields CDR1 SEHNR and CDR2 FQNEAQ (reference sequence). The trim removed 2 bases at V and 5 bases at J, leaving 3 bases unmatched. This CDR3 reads CASSLPAGGETQYF. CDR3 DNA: TGTGCCAGCAGCTTACCAGCGGGGGGTGAGACCCAGTACTTC.

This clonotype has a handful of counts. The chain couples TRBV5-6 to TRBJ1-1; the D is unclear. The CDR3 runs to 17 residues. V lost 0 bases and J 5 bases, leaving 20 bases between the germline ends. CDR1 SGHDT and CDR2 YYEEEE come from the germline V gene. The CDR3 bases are TGTGCCAGCAGCTTGGGGCCCCGTACATCGGAAAGAACTGAAGCTTTCTTT. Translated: CASSLGPRTSERTEAFF.

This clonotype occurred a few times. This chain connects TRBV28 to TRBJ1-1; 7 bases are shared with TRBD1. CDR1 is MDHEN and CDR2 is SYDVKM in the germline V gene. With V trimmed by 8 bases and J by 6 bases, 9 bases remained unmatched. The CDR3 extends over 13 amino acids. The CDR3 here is CASYRGVIAEAFF. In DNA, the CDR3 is TGTGCCAGCTACAGGGGCGTTATTGCTGAAGCTTTCTTT.

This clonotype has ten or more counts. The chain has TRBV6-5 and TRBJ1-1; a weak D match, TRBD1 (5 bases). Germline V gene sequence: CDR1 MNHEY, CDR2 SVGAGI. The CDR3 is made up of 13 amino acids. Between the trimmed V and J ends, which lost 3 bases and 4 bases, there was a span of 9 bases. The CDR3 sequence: CASSYQGFTEAFF. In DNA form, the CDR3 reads TGTGCCAGCAGTTATCAGGGTTTCACTGAAGCTTTCTTT.

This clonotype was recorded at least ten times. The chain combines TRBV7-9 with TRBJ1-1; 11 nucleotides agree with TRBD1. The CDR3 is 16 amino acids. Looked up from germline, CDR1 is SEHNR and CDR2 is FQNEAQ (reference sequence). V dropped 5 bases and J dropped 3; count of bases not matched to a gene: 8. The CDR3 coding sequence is TGTGCCAGCAGCGACTACGGACAGGGGGCAGACACTGAAGCTTTCTTT. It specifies CASSDYGQGADTEAFF.